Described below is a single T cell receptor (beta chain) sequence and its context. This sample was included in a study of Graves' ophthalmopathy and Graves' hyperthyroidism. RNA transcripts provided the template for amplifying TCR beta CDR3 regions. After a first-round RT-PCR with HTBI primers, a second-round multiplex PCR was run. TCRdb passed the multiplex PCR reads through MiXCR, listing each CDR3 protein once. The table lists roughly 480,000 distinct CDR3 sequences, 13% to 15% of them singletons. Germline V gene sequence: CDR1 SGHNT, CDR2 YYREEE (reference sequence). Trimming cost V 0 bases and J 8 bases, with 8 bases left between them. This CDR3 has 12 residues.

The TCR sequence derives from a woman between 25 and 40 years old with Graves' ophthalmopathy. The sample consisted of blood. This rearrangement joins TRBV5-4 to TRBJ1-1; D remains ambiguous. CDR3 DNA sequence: TGTGCCAGCAGCTTGGGTCAGGTCGAAGCTTTCTTT. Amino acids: CASSLGQVEAFF.